These 20 T cell receptor beta chains originate from one sample sequenced in a study of CD8 T cells in Susac syndrome. RNA in amounts of about 0.5 to 1 ug was reverse transcribed with random hexamers. TCRdb reanalysed the immunoSEQ multiplex PCR reads using MiXCR and keeps one entry per CDR3 protein. In the table there are about 150,000 distinct CDR3 sequences, approximately 94% of which are singletons. Specimen: CD8+ T cells from PBMCs. Source of these receptors: a human donor with multiple sclerosis.

This chain links TRBV7-8 with TRBJ2-3, with 11 bases matching TRBD2. Germline trimming cut 5 bases from V and 9 bases from J; bases unmatched to any gene: 13. The CDR3 runs to 16 residues. Looked up from germline, CDR1 is SGHVS and CDR2 is FQNEAQ. Here the CDR3 DNA reads TGTGCCAGCAGCAGACTAGCGGGGTCCCCCCCGTCCACGCAGTATTTT. As protein: CASSRLAGSPPSTQYF.

The V gene is TRBV4-1, the J gene TRBJ2-7; 9 nucleotides line up with TRBD1. Trimming cost V 3 bases and J 6 bases; bases outside gene matches: 15. This CDR3 is 17 amino acids long. Germline V CDR1 and CDR2: MGHRA, YSYEKL. The CDR3 DNA is TGCGCCAGCAGCCAGGTTGCCGGGACAGGGAGCCGACGCGAGCAGTACTTC. It yields the protein CASSQVAGTGSRREQYF.

The chain carries TRBV3-1 and TRBJ2-4; no clear D. This CDR3 region has 17 residues. Trimming removed 0 bases from V and 2 bases from J, with 14 bases in between. The germline V gene has CDR1 LGHDT and CDR2 YNNKEL (reference sequence). CDR3 loop: CASSQEIGMWTKNIQYF. DNA for the CDR3: TGTGCCAGCAGCCAAGAAATAGGGATGTGGACCAAAAACATTCAGTACTTC.

This clonotype was detected only once. V gene TRBV13 combines with J gene TRBJ1-2; tentatively, D is TRBD1 (5 bases). V was cut by 1 base and J by 8 bases, with 11 bases left in between. Germline values: CDR1 PRHDT, CDR2 FYEKMQ (reference sequence). The CDR3 loop spans 13 amino acids. The CDR3 reads CASSLVRVRGYTF. CDR3 sequence (DNA): TGTGCCAGCAGCTTAGTCAGGGTTAGAGGCTACACCTTC. Based on the CDR3 plus reference TRBV13 and TRBJ1-2, the full variable domain is AAGVIQSPRHLIKEKRETATLKCYPIPRHDTVYWYQQGPGQDPQFLISFYEKMQSDKGSIPDRFSAQQFSDYHSELNMSSLELGDSALYFCASSLVRVRGYTFGSGTRLTVV.

The chain recombines TRBV15 with TRBJ1-2, with D tentatively TRBD1 (6 bases). The CDR3 is 15 residues long. Between the trimmed V and J ends, which lost 1 base and 13 bases, there was a span of 22 bases. Germline V gene sequence: CDR1 LNHNV, CDR2 YYDKDF (reference sequence). The CDR3 reads CATSRGQGRGMATTF. The CDR3 bases are TGTGCCACCAGCAGAGGCCAGGGGCGGGGTATGGCTACCACCTTC.

The chain carries TRBV20-1 and TRBJ2-1; 10 nucleotides agree with TRBD2. V was pared by 6 bases and J by 3 bases, with 8 bases of the junction left unmatched. Germline lookup yields CDR1 DFQATT and CDR2 SNEGSKA (reference sequence). The CDR3 length is 15 residues. CDR3: CSASERGGLYNEQFF. The CDR3 DNA follows: TGCAGTGCCAGCGAGCGGGGGGGCCTCTACAATGAGCAGTTCTTC.

The chain employs TRBV7-6 and TRBJ1-1; D is unclear. Germline V gene sequence: CDR1 SGHVS, CDR2 FNYEAQ. Trimming removed 3 bases from V and 1 base from J, with 15 bases in between. This CDR3 is built from 16 residues. DNA for the CDR3: TGTGCCAGCAGCTTCCTCGCGGGCGAAAGGAACACTGAAGCTTTCTTT. This codes for CASSFLAGERNTEAFF.

The chain carries TRBV7-9 and TRBJ1-6; D call uncertain. The CDR3 runs 15 residues. The ends were cut back, 5 bases at V and 9 bases at J, with 17 bases in the middle. Germline values: CDR1 SEHNR, CDR2 FQNEAQ (reference sequence). The CDR3 DNA is TGTGCCAGCAGCCCGGTGACGGGGAAGGGTTCACCCCTCCACTTT. This translates into CASSPVTGKGSPLHF.

The chain employs TRBV27 and TRBJ2-7, with 9 bases lining up with TRBD1. CDR3 length equals 13 residues. Germline values: CDR1 MNHEY, CDR2 SMNVEV (reference sequence). The trim removed 3 bases at V and 3 bases at J, leaving 0 bases unmatched. CDR3 sequence reads: CASSLDRGYEQYF. For the CDR3, the DNA is TGTGCCAGCAGTTTGGACAGGGGCTACGAGCAGTACTTC.

V is TRBV27 and J is TRBJ2-1; D remains ambiguous. The CDR3 sequence is 14 residues long. The V end lost 4 bases, the J end lost 10 bases, and 17 bases lay between the germline ends. CDR1 is MNHEY, CDR2 SMNVEV, per germline (reference sequence). CDR3 in DNA: TGTGCCAGCAGTTCCCCGAACGCGCGCTGGGAGCAGTTCTTC. This sequence encodes CASSSPNARWEQFF.

CDR3 sequence: CASRGQEVFAGELFF. CDR3 nucleotides: TGCGCCAGCAGGGGACAGGAGGTGTTCGCCGGGGAGCTGTTTTTT. The chain is built from TRBV5-1 and TRBJ2-2; 8 positions match TRBD1. After removal of 5 bases from V and 6 bases from J, the junction contained 9 bases not matched to a gene. There are 15 residues in the CDR3. CDR1 is SGHRS, CDR2 YFSETQ, per germline.

The chain couples TRBV7-9 to TRBJ2-3, with D possibly matching TRBD2 (6 bases). The CDR3 runs to 15 residues. The V end lost 5 bases, the J end lost 4 bases, and 16 bases lay between the germline ends. Germline V gene data show CDR1 as SEHNR and CDR2 as FQNEAQ (reference sequence). CDR3 amino acids: CASSPGPGGADTQYF. CDR3 DNA: TGTGCCAGCAGCCCTGGGCCCGGGGGTGCAGATACGCAGTATTTT.

The J gene is TRBJ2-1, the V gene TRBV2; no firm D call. Trimming cost V 7 bases and J 6 bases, with 7 bases left between them. CDR3 length equals 11 residues. Germline CDR1 SNHLY, CDR2 FYNNEI. The CDR3 DNA reads as TGTGCCAGCATATTCCGCAATGAGCAGTTCTTC. It codes for CASIFRNEQFF.

V usage is TRBV6-4 and J usage is TRBJ2-2; 15 bases match TRBD2. Germline CDR1 is MRHNA and CDR2 is SNTAGT. After removal of 4 bases from V and 5 bases from J, the junction contained 8 bases not matched to a gene. The CDR3 runs 18 residues. Here the CDR3 reads CASSARTSGGAGTGELFF. CDR3 DNA sequence: TGTGCCAGCAGTGCCCGGACTAGCGGGGGGGCCGGGACCGGGGAGCTGTTTTTT.

CDR3 protein: CASSAGRVGRSTDTQYF. CDR3 bases: TGTGCCAGCAGCGCGGGCAGGGTCGGGAGGAGCACAGATACGCAGTATTTT. V usage is TRBV7-6 and J usage is TRBJ2-3, with 7 bases identical to TRBD2. There are 17 residues in the CDR3. With 5 bases clipped from V and 0 bases from J, the junction kept 11 bases outside the gene matches. The germline V gene has CDR1 SGHVS and CDR2 FNYEAQ.

The CDR3 reads CASSLNRDRDTQYF. CDR3 coding DNA: TGTGCCAGCAGTTTAAACAGGGATCGGGATACGCAGTATTTT. This chain connects TRBV12-3 or TRBV12-4 to TRBJ2-3; possible D gene TRBD1, 6 bases. V lost 2 bases to trimming and J lost 6 bases, with 12 bases between them. The CDR3 covers 14 residues.

This chain links TRBV7-9 with TRBJ1-2, with D hard to call. The germline gives CDR1 SEHNR, CDR2 FQNEAQ (reference sequence). The CDR3 totals 13 residues. Trimming shortened V by 0 bases and J by 5 bases, and 7 bases separated the two germline ends. CDR3 nucleotide sequence: TGTGCCAGCAGCTTAGCGTGGGAGTATGGCTACACCTTC. It encodes CASSLAWEYGYTF.

This clonotype has only a few counts. The V call is TRBV7-9, the J call TRBJ2-1, with D uncertain. There are 12 residues in the CDR3. The V gene's germline CDR1 is SEHNR and CDR2 FQNEAQ (reference sequence). Trimming pared 1 base from V and 6 bases from J, leaving 4 bases between. The CDR3 reads CASSLGTNEQFF. CDR3 DNA sequence: TGTGCCAGCAGCTTAGGGACCAATGAGCAGTTCTTC.

This clonotype was recorded once. The rearrangement uses TRBV9 and TRBJ2-1; D possibly matches TRBD1 or TRBD2 (5 bases each). Germline-derived CDR1 and CDR2 are SGDLS and YYNGEE. V lost 4 bases to trimming and J lost 0 bases, with 14 bases between them. The CDR3 spans 16 residues. The CDR3 loop reads CASSTRDASSYNEQFF. CDR3 in DNA: TGTGCCAGCAGCACTCGGGACGCCAGCTCCTACAATGAGCAGTTCTTC.

The chain joins TRBV28 to TRBJ2-6; D uncertain. Trimming took 9 bases from V and 4 from J, leaving 22 bases between them. Germline V CDR1 and CDR2: MDHEN, SYDVKM. The CDR3 runs 17 residues. DNA for the CDR3: TGTGCCAGTGCCAAGCCCCCCTCAGCGAGAGGGGCCAACGTCCTGACTTTC. It codes for CASAKPPSARGANVLTF.